Below are 28 T cell receptor beta chains sequenced from a single sample in a study of shared clonotypes between healthy human individuals. The data were produced by immunoSEQ multiplex PCR, yet TCRdb's version contains in-frame clones alone and is incomplete. The table has roughly 2,500,000 clones, 90% to 95% seen once. Specimen: naive CD4+ T cells from PBMCs. Subset in this sample: CD45RA+ positively selected. The receptors were gathered from a man aged 18 to 29 in good health. Some clones in this sample may be carry-over from other donors' samples.

The chain joins TRBV27 to TRBJ1-3, with 7 bases identical to TRBD1. The CDR3 covers 16 residues. Trimming removed 2 bases from V and 0 bases from J; junction bases left unmatched: 4. Germline V gene data show CDR1 as MNHEY and CDR2 as SMNVEV (reference sequence). The CDR3 here is CASSLQGVHSGNTIYF. The CDR3 DNA sequence: TGTGCCAGCAGTTTACAGGGGGTACACTCTGGAAACACCATATATTTT.

The gene calls are TRBV4-2 and TRBJ2-7; D perhaps matches TRBD1 (6 bases). This CDR3 contains 17 residues. Trimming cost V 4 bases and J 2 bases, with 21 bases left between them. Germline-derived CDR1 and CDR2 are LGHNA and YNFKEQ. The CDR3: CASSRQSGTGFTYEQYF. In DNA form, the CDR3 reads TGTGCCAGCAGCCGCCAATCCGGCACAGGGTTTACCTACGAGCAGTACTTC.

The chain has TRBV28 and TRBJ2-3; no clear D gene. This CDR3 contains 13 residues. The V end was cut by 10 bases, the J end by 0 bases, with 11 bases between. Germline CDR1 reads MDHEN; CDR2 reads SYDVKM. The DNA of the CDR3 is TGTGCCATAACGGCCACTAGCACAGATACGCAGTATTTT. Its protein product is CAITATSTDTQYF.

The rearrangement links TRBV27 to TRBJ2-1; D ambiguous. The V end lost 4 bases, the J end lost 2 bases, and 12 bases lay between the germline ends. CDR3 size: 15 residues. From germline, CDR1 is MNHEY and CDR2 SMNVEV (reference sequence). The CDR3 protein is CASSSPGDPYNEQFF. In DNA, the CDR3 is TGTGCCAGCAGTTCCCCAGGCGATCCCTACAATGAGCAGTTCTTC.

V gene TRBV5-6 combines with J gene TRBJ1-1; unclear D gene. Per germline, CDR1 SGHDT and CDR2 YYEEEE. V was clipped by 3 bases and J by 6 bases, with 6 bases between them. The CDR3 runs to 11 residues. The CDR3 here is CASSSVAEAFF. DNA of the CDR3: TGTGCCAGCAGCTCCGTCGCTGAAGCTTTCTTT.

This sequence joins TRBV5-1 and TRBJ1-4, with TRBD1 as a possible D gene (6 bases). The CDR3 contains 15 residues. Trimming cost V 0 bases and J 5 bases, with 11 bases left between them. Germline V gene lookup returns CDR1 SGHRS and CDR2 YFSETQ. The CDR3 bases are TGCGCCAGCAGCTTGGAGGGGGGACAAAATGAAAAACTGTTTTTT. The encoded protein is CASSLEGGQNEKLFF.

V usage is TRBV6-1 and J usage is TRBJ2-3; D tentatively fits TRBD1 or TRBD2 (5 bases each). The germline V gene encodes CDR1 MNHNS and CDR2 SASEGT. The V end lost 6 bases, the J end lost 5 bases, and 18 bases lay between the germline ends. The CDR3 spans 15 residues. CDR3 region: CASSPRDRSRDTQYF. The CDR3 DNA sequence: TGTGCCAGCAGCCCCCGGGACCGATCCCGAGATACGCAGTATTTT.

Points on this clone: Additional DNA sequences in this sample encode the identical CDR3. The chain recombines TRBV9 with TRBJ1-1; D is undetermined. V lost 0 bases to trimming and J lost 0 bases, with 6 bases between them. Germline CDR1 and CDR2: SGDLS and YYNGEE. CDR3 size: 14 residues. Here the CDR3 reads CASSVGLMNTEAFF. The CDR3 DNA reads as TGTGCCAGCAGCGTAGGACTGATGAACACTGAAGCTTTCTTT.

This clone was counted once. The chain employs TRBV7-6 and TRBJ1-2; D is perhaps TRBD1 (6 bases). The CDR3 is 13 amino acids. V lost 5 bases, J lost 8 bases, and 15 bases lay in between. CDR1 is SGHVS, CDR2 FNYEAQ, per germline. CDR3 in DNA: TGTGCCAGCAGCCGCGGACAGCCTTCGGGCTACACCTTC. As protein: CASSRGQPSGYTF.

V is TRBV5-1 and J is TRBJ2-2; D not resolved. Germline V CDR1 and CDR2: SGHRS, YFSETQ. Trimming removed 4 bases at V and 4 bases at J, with 11 bases between. This CDR3 spans 14 amino acids. This CDR3 is CASSLWLATGELFF. Here the CDR3 DNA reads TGCGCCAGCAGCCTCTGGTTGGCCACCGGGGAGCTGTTTTTT.

The V call is TRBV11-3, the J call TRBJ2-3; 9 bases match TRBD2. CDR3 length equals 18 residues. The germline gives CDR1 SGHNT, CDR2 YENEEA. The V gene end was trimmed by 5 bases and the J gene end by 5 bases; junction bases not matched to a gene: 17. CDR3 bases: TGTGCCAGCAGCCCCCGAAGGGGCGGGAGGGCCGAGGGAGATACGCAGTATTTT. Residues: CASSPRRGGRAEGDTQYF.

The chain is built from TRBV5-4 and TRBJ2-3, with D perhaps matching TRBD2 (6 bases). V lost 4 bases and J lost 6, with 21 bases in between. The CDR3 extends over 16 amino acids. Per germline, CDR1 SGHNT and CDR2 YYREEE (reference sequence). CDR3 in DNA: TGTGCCAGCAGCAGGGGACTCACCCGCGGACTGGATACGCAGTATTTT. Translated: CASSRGLTRGLDTQYF.

This chain joins TRBV4-2 and TRBJ1-3, with D possibly being TRBD1 (5 bases). Germline CDR1 and CDR2: LGHNA and YNFKEQ. The V end was cut by 1 base, the J end by 2 bases, with 12 bases between. The CDR3 is 16 residues long. This CDR3 is CASSQAFTTAGNTIYF. In DNA form, the CDR3 reads TGTGCCAGCAGCCAAGCTTTTACGACAGCTGGAAACACCATATATTTT.

V usage is TRBV21-1 and J usage is TRBJ1-5. TRBV21-1 is a known pseudogene. The CDR3 sequence is 9 residues long. The CDR3 region has the DNA TGTTGGGATTGGTGGCCCCAGCATTTT. This encodes CWDWWPQHF.

The chain links TRBV7-8 to TRBJ2-6; D is unclear. Germline assignment: CDR1 SGHVS and CDR2 FQNEAQ. CDR3 length: 16 amino acids. CDR3 sequence (DNA): TGTGCTATTACCACGGCGCGGCTCTCTGGGGCCAACGTCCTGACTTTC. This encodes CAITTARLSGANVLTF.

The chain couples TRBV5-1 to TRBJ1-2, with 9 positions matching TRBD1. CDR3 length: 15 amino acids. V lost 4 bases to trimming and J lost 7 bases; unmatched junction nucleotides: 11. Germline V gives CDR1 SGHRS, CDR2 YFSETQ. CDR3 sequence (DNA): TGCGCCAGCAGCAGGGACAGGGAGTCCCCGAGTGGCTACACCTTC. Amino acids: CASSRDRESPSGYTF.

The chain joins TRBV28 to TRBJ2-3; 7 nucleotides line up with TRBD1. Looked up from germline, CDR1 is MDHEN and CDR2 is SYDVKM. The ends lost 2 bases at V and 0 bases at J; junction bases unmatched: 11. The CDR3 loop spans 18 amino acids. CDR3 sequence reads: CASSLPPDRATSTDTQYF. DNA of the CDR3: TGTGCCAGCAGTTTACCCCCCGACAGGGCTACTAGCACAGATACGCAGTATTTT.

Comments on this clone: Other DNA sequences within the sample encode an identical CDR3. The rearrangement joins TRBV5-4 to TRBJ1-2; 7 nucleotides line up with TRBD1. This CDR3 is built from 13 residues. CDR1 and CDR2 from the germline V gene are SGHNT and YYREEE (reference sequence). V lost 1 base and J lost 7; bases outside the gene matches: 4. The CDR3 DNA is TGTGCCAGCAGCTTGACAGGGGTTGGTGGCTACACCTTC. Amino acid sequence: CASSLTGVGGYTF.

This clone was seen just once. The chain recombines TRBV5-1 with TRBJ1-3; maybe TRBD1 (6 bases). Between the trimmed V and J ends, which lost 3 bases and 0 bases, there was a span of 16 bases. The CDR3 sequence is 17 residues long. Germline loops: CDR1 SGHRS, CDR2 YFSETQ. The CDR3 here is CASSSMGTSDSGNTIYF. For the CDR3, the DNA is TGCGCCAGCAGCTCAATGGGGACATCGGACTCTGGAAACACCATATATTTT.

In its sample, this clone was seen once. The genes are TRBV5-1 and TRBJ2-7; D ambiguous. There are 14 residues in the CDR3. V dropped 1 base and J dropped 0 bases, with 8 bases sitting between them. The germline V gene encodes CDR1 SGHRS and CDR2 YFSETQ. Here the CDR3 DNA reads TGCGCCAGCAGCTTGAGTGTTGTCTCCTACGAGCAGTACTTC. Protein product: CASSLSVVSYEQYF.

This clone was counted between two and nine times. The gene calls are TRBV5-1 and TRBJ1-1; D is unclear. In germline, CDR1 is SGHRS, CDR2 YFSETQ. This CDR3 has 13 amino acids. The ends were cut back, 4 bases at V and 0 bases at J, with 7 bases in the middle. DNA for the CDR3: TGCGCCAGCAGCACCCTACTGAACACTGAAGCTTTCTTT. Encoded protein: CASSTLLNTEAFF.

The rearrangement joins TRBV6-6 to TRBJ1-3; the D gene is possibly TRBD1 (5 bases). The CDR3 extends over 16 amino acids. Trimming cost V 0 bases and J 4 bases, with 13 bases left between them. Germline V gene lookup returns CDR1 MNHNY and CDR2 SVGAGI (reference sequence). This CDR3 is CASSYSGQSRGNTIYF. In DNA form, the CDR3 reads TGTGCCAGCAGTTACTCGGGGCAAAGTAGAGGAAACACCATATATTTT.

This chain uses TRBV7-9 with TRBJ2-7, with D uncertain. This CDR3 is 11 amino acids long. CDR1 and CDR2 from the germline V gene are SEHNR and FQNEAQ (reference sequence). V lost 4 bases and J lost 5, with 6 bases in between. This CDR3 is CASSWYDEQYF. Here the CDR3 DNA reads TGTGCCAGCAGCTGGTATGACGAGCAGTACTTC. The full variable domain, completed using reference TRBV7-9 and TRBJ2-7, is DTGVSQNPRHKITKRGQNVTFRCDPISEHNRLYWYRQTLGQGPEFLTYFQNEAQLEKSRLLSDRFSAERPKGSFSTLEIQRTEQGDSAMYLCASSWYDEQYFGPGTRLTVT.

The chain links TRBV7-9 to TRBJ2-3; the D gene is possibly TRBD2 (7 bases). V dropped 7 bases and J dropped 1 base, with 15 bases sitting between them. The CDR3 is 15 amino acids. Germline loops: CDR1 SEHNR, CDR2 FQNEAQ (reference sequence). CDR3 sequence (DNA): TGTGCCAGCAAACAGGGAGGGCCGGGCACAGATACGCAGTATTTT. Residues: CASKQGGPGTDTQYF. Complete variable domain (other parts from reference TRBV7-9 and TRBJ2-3): DTGVSQNPRHKITKRGQNVTFRCDPISEHNRLYWYRQTLGQGPEFLTYFQNEAQLEKSRLLSDRFSAERPKGSFSTLEIQRTEQGDSAMYLCASKQGGPGTDTQYFGPGTRLTVL.

The genes are TRBV7-2 and TRBJ1-5, with 7 bases lining up with TRBD1. Germline lookup yields CDR1 SGHTA and CDR2 FQGNSA. The CDR3 has 15 amino acids. The junction had 7 bases not matched to a gene; V was cut back by 5 bases and J by 3 bases. This CDR3 is CASSSQGQLNQPQHF. CDR3 DNA: TGTGCCAGCAGCAGTCAGGGACAGCTCAATCAGCCCCAGCATTTT.

The V call is TRBV14, the J call TRBJ2-1; TRBD2 might be the D (6 bases). V shed 5 bases and J shed 9 bases, with 14 bases lying between them. The germline CDR1 and CDR2 sequences are SGHDN and FVKESK. The CDR3 spans 13 residues. CDR3 nucleotide sequence: TGTGCCAGCAGCAGGGTAGCGGTTACTGAGCAGTTCTTC. It encodes CASSRVAVTEQFF.

The chain links TRBV5-1 to TRBJ2-7; D is unresolved. The CDR3 consists of 14 residues. The V gene's germline CDR1 is SGHRS and CDR2 YFSETQ. V shed 0 bases and J shed 0 bases, with 7 bases lying between them. DNA of the CDR3: TGCGCCAGCAGCTTGGCAGGTTACTCCTACGAGCAGTACTTC. Protein: CASSLAGYSYEQYF. Filled out from reference TRBV5-1 and TRBJ2-7, the complete variable domain reads KAGVTQTPRYLIKTRGQQVTLSCSPISGHRSVSWYQQTPGQGLQFLFEYFSETQRNKGNFPGRFSGRQFSNSRSEMNVSTLELGDSALYLCASSLAGYSYEQYFGPGTRLTVT.

The chain carries TRBV28 and TRBJ1-5, with D perhaps matching TRBD1 (5 bases). The CDR3 is 16 residues long. CDR1 is MDHEN and CDR2 is SYDVKM in the germline V gene. The V and J ends lost 4 bases and 1 base respectively, with 14 bases between them. CDR3 loop: CASSSPSGGSNQPQHF. In DNA form, the CDR3 reads TGTGCCAGCAGTTCTCCTTCGGGGGGGAGCAATCAGCCCCAGCATTTT.